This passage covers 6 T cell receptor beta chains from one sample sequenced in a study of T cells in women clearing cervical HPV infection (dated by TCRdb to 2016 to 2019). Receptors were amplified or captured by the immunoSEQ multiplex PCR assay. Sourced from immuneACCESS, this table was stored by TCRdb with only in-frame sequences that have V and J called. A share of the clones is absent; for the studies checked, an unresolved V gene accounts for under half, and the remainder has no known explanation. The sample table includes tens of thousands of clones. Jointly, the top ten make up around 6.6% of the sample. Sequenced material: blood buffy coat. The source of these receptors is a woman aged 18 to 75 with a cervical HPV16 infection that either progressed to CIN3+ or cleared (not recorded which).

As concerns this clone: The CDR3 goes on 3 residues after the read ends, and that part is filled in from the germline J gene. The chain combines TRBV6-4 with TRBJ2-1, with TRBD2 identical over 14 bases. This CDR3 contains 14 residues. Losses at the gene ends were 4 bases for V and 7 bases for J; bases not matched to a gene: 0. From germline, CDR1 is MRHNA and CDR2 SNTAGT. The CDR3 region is CASSGTSGGNEQFF. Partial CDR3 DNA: TGTGCCAGCAGTGGGACTAGCGGGGGGAATGAG.

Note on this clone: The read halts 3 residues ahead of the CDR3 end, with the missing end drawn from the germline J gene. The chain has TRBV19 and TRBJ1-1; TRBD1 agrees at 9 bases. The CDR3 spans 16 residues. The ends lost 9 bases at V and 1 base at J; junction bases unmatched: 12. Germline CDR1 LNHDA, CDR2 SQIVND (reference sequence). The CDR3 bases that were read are TGTGCCAGCCATGTCCCGGGACAGGGAACGAACACTGAA. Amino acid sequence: CASHVPGQGTNTE. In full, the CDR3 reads CASHVPGQGTNTEAFF.

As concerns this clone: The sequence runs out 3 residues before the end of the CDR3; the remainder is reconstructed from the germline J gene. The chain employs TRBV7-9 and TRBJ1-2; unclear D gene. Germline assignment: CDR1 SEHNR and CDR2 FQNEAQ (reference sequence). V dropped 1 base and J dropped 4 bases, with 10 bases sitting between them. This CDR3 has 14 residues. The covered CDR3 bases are TGTGCCAGCAGCTTAGACAGCCTGTTCTATGGC. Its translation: CASSLDSLFYG. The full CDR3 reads CASSLDSLFYGYTF.

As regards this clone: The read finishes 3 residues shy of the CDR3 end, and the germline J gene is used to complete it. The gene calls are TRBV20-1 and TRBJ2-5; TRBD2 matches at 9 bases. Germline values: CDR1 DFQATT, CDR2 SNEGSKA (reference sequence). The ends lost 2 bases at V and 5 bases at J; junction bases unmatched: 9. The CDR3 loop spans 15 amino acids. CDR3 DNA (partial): TGCAGTGCTAGAACCCGGGCGGGGGGGGCGGAGACC. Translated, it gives CSARTRAGGAET. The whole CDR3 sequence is CSARTRAGGAETQYF.

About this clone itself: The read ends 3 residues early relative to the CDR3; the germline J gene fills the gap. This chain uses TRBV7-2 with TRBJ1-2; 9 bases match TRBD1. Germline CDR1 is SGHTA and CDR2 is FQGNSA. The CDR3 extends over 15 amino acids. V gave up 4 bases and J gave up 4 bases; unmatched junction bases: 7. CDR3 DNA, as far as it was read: TGTGCCAGCAGCTCGGCCCCACAGGGGGCCTATGGC. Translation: CASSSAPQGAYG. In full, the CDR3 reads CASSSAPQGAYGYTF.

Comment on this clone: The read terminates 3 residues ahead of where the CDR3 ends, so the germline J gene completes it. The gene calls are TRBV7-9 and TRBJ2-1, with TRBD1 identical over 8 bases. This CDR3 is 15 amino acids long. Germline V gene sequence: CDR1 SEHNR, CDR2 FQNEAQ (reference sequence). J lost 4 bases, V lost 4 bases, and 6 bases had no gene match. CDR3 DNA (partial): TGTGCCAGCAGCTACGGGACAGGCACGTACAATGAG. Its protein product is CASSYGTGTYNE. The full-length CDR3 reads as CASSYGTGTYNEQFF.